This T cell receptor (beta chain) was sequenced for a study of blood T cell dynamics during melanoma immunotherapy. The wider study: Metastatic melanoma patients received first-line pembrolizumab or nivolumab plus ipilimumab.

This clone occurred once. The antigen is not known. The method was immunoSEQ multiplex PCR; TCRdb's version includes in-frame clones alone and lacks a portion of them. There are roughly 14,000 clones in the sample; 80% to 90% occur only once, and 5% to 6.5% lies in the top ten. Regarding time point: pre-treatment baseline. The CDR3 consists of 14 residues. V was pared by 1 base and J by 10 bases, with 14 bases between. In germline, CDR1 is SGHTA, CDR2 FQGNSA. Study results and limitations: Whether repertoire-driving clones were melanoma-specific could not be determined. At W3, later disease-control patients showed bifurcated PBMC repertoire changes, unlike progressors.

Sequences were derived from blood, sampled from a patient treated with checkpoint blockade. The rearrangement links TRBV7-2 to TRBJ1-3; D is possibly TRBD1 (5 bases). The TCR sequence derives from a human donor with melanoma. The CDR3 nucleotides read TGTGCCAGCAGCTTAGAGGGCAGGGCGGATACCATATATTTT. Its translation is CASSLEGRADTIYF.